This record covers a single T cell receptor beta chain. Sequencing was performed with immunoSEQ multiplex PCR; in TCRdb, only in-frame clones are kept and a portion is missing. Among under 200,000 clones listed, about nine tenths were seen once. This CDR3 region has 16 residues. Germline CDR1 and CDR2: MNHEY and SMNVEV (reference sequence). With 6 bases clipped from V and 0 bases from J, the junction kept 7 bases outside the gene matches. The data were taken from a study of T cell responses to AZD1222 COVID-19 vaccine. The sample here was peripheral blood, taken on day 0 of AZD1222 vaccination. The rearrangement links TRBV27 to TRBJ1-5; 8 bases fit TRBD1. The source of this sequence is an adult in good health. The CDR3 bases are TGTGCCAGCAGCAGGACAGGGAGAAATAGCAATCAGCCCCAGCATTTT. As protein: CASSRTGRNSNQPQHF.